Below, 23 T cell receptor beta chains from the same sample are listed, as sequenced in a study of cytomegalovirus exposure and HLA in healthy donors. In the PCR, 60 Vbeta and 13 Jbeta primers were used. The repertoire was sequenced with immunoSEQ multiplex PCR; TCRdb's copy has only in-frame clones and lacks some. The data contain 90,000 to 120,000 clones, 60% to 80% of them singletons. Sequenced: PBMCs. These TCRs come from a man in his sixties in good health and CMV-seropositive.

The chain employs TRBV2 and TRBJ2-5; D gene ambiguous. The CDR3 length is 12 residues. V was clipped by 2 bases and J by 4 bases, with 5 bases between them. Germline V gene lookup returns CDR1 SNHLY and CDR2 FYNNEI. CDR3 sequence (DNA): TGTGCCAGCAGTGAAATTATAGAGACCCAGTACTTC. Protein: CASSEIIETQYF. Supplemented by reference TRBV2 and TRBJ2-5, the full variable domain reads EPEVTQTPSHQVTQMGQEVILRCVPISNHLYFYWYRQILGQKVEFLVSFYNNEISEKSEIFDDQFSVERPDGSNFTLKIRSTKLEDSAMYFCASSEIIETQYFGPGTRLLVL.

This clone was seen more than once but under ten times. This chain uses TRBV4-3 with TRBJ1-2; no firm D call. V gave up 3 bases and J gave up 9 bases, with 14 bases separating them. Germline V gene sequence: CDR1 LGHNA, CDR2 YSLEER. There are 13 residues in the CDR3. CDR3 nucleotide sequence: TGCGCCAGCAGCCACGGCCGGGATGGAAGCTACACCTTC. This translates into CASSHGRDGSYTF.

The chain carries TRBV11-1 and TRBJ1-6, with D perhaps matching TRBD1 (6 bases). Per the germline V gene, CDR1 is SGHAT and CDR2 is FQDESV (reference sequence). The CDR3 loop spans 15 amino acids. Trimming took 1 base from V and 6 from J, leaving 10 bases between them. CDR3 DNA sequence: TGTGCCAGCAGCTTAGTGCTGGACAGTAATTCACCCCTCCACTTT. It translates to CASSLVLDSNSPLHF.

V gene TRBV27 combines with J gene TRBJ2-7; 11 bases align to TRBD2. The V gene end was trimmed by 8 bases and the J gene end by 1 base; junction bases not matched to a gene: 7. The CDR3 loop spans 15 amino acids. Germline V CDR1 and CDR2: MNHEY, SMNVEV (reference sequence). Written as DNA, the CDR3 is TGTGCCAGCTCCCCGCTAGCGGGGGGTTCCTACGAGCAGTACTTC. Its translation is CASSPLAGGSYEQYF.

V and J are TRBV12-2 and TRBJ1-4; the table's D call TRBD1 went unverified against the DNA. TRBV12-2 is classified as a pseudogene. This CDR3 has 14 amino acids. CDR3 sequence: CASRSGTGREKLFF. Here the CDR3 DNA reads TGTGCAAGTCGCTCCGGGACAGGGCGTGAAAAACTGTTTTTT.

This clone was detected only once. V and J are TRBV4-3 and TRBJ2-7, with TRBD1 identical over 9 bases. CDR3 length: 18 residues. Germline loops: CDR1 LGHNA, CDR2 YSLEER. The V and J ends lost 0 bases and 2 bases, in that order; junction bases with no gene match: 11. The CDR3 DNA follows: TGCGCCAGCAGCCAAGATCTGTCGAACAGGGGGCTAACCTACGAGCAGTACTTC. It yields the protein CASSQDLSNRGLTYEQYF.

The gene calls are TRBV25-1 and TRBJ2-1; D is perhaps TRBD1 (6 bases). Trimming cost V 3 bases and J 12 bases, with 15 bases left between them. Germline assignment: CDR1 MGHDK and CDR2 SYGVNS. The CDR3 is made up of 13 amino acids. The CDR3 coding sequence is TGTGCCAGCAGTGACACAGGGCCGGTTACGCAGTTCTTC. It codes for CASSDTGPVTQFF.

The chain joins TRBV6-5 to TRBJ1-3; the D gene is possibly TRBD1 (5 bases). The CDR3 sequence is 15 residues long. V lost 6 bases, J lost 0 bases, and 12 bases lay in between. Per germline, CDR1 MNHEY and CDR2 SVGAGI. The CDR3 DNA is TGTGCCAGCAGGGACACATGGTACTCTGGAAACACCATATATTTT. Translated, it gives CASRDTWYSGNTIYF.

The J gene is TRBJ1-5, the V gene TRBV30; TRBD1 might be the D (5 bases). V lost 0 bases and J lost 2, with 8 bases in between. Germline CDR1 and CDR2: GTSNPN and SVGIG (reference sequence). This CDR3 is built from 14 residues. Here the CDR3 reads CAWSVRGGNQPQHF. CDR3 sequence (DNA): TGTGCCTGGAGTGTACGGGGGGGCAATCAGCCCCAGCATTTT.

This chain uses TRBV27 with TRBJ2-5, with 12 nucleotides matching TRBD2. Trimming at V came to 3 bases and at J to 11 bases, leaving 7 bases not matched to a gene. Looked up from germline, CDR1 is MNHEY and CDR2 is SMNVEV (reference sequence). The CDR3 loop spans 14 amino acids. CDR3 sequence: CASSLTSGGFEQYF. The CDR3 DNA is TGTGCCAGCAGTTTGACTAGCGGGGGCTTTGAGCAGTACTTC.

CDR3 in DNA: TGTGCCAGCAGCCCGGGACAGGGAACCTACTATGGCTACACCTTC. Encoded protein: CASSPGQGTYYGYTF. This rearrangement joins TRBV11-2 to TRBJ1-2; 9 nucleotides match TRBD1. This CDR3 has 15 residues. Germline V lookup: CDR1 SGHAT, CDR2 FQNNGV. V gave up 5 bases and J gave up 3 bases; unmatched junction bases: 7.

This sequence joins TRBV7-3 and TRBJ2-2; 9 bases agree with TRBD2. This CDR3 has 17 residues. Germline CDR1 and CDR2: SGHTA and FQGTGA. Trimming removed 1 base from V and 0 bases from J; junction bases left unmatched: 3. CDR3 sequence: CASSLSLAGSNTGELFF. CDR3 nucleotides: TGTGCCAGCAGCTTAAGTCTAGCGGGGTCGAACACCGGGGAGCTGTTTTTT.

The genes are TRBV19 and TRBJ1-1; TRBD1 aligns across 8 bases. CDR1 and CDR2 (germline): LNHDA, SQIVND (reference sequence). V lost 6 bases, J lost 4 bases, and 10 bases stayed unmatched. The CDR3 covers 15 residues. CDR3 loop: CASSPLDRASTEAFF. The CDR3 region has the DNA TGTGCCAGTAGCCCCCTGGACAGGGCCTCCACTGAAGCTTTCTTT.

V and J are TRBV6-6 and TRBJ1-4, with D unclear. This CDR3 spans 13 amino acids. With 6 bases removed from V and 5 bases from J, the gap between germline ends came to 10 bases. CDR1 MNHNY and CDR2 SVGAGI come from the germline V gene (reference sequence). The CDR3 DNA reads TGTGCCAGCAGGGCCGCTGGCAATGAAAAACTGTTTTTT. It encodes CASRAAGNEKLFF.

The genes are TRBV9 and TRBJ2-5; 12 bases line up with TRBD2. This CDR3 comprises 16 residues. V lost 0 bases to trimming and J lost 2 bases; unmatched junction nucleotides: 2. Germline lookup yields CDR1 SGDLS and CDR2 YYNGEE. In DNA, the CDR3 is TGTGCCAGCAGCGTAGCTAGCGGGGGGGGACAAGAGACCCAGTACTTC. It encodes CASSVASGGGQETQYF.

This sequence joins TRBV27 and TRBJ1-2; D is perhaps TRBD1 (5 bases). This CDR3 contains 16 residues. With 2 bases removed from V and 2 bases from J, the gap between germline ends came to 15 bases. Per germline, CDR1 MNHEY and CDR2 SMNVEV (reference sequence). In DNA, the CDR3 is TGTGCCAGCAGTTTAAAGGGAGGGGCTTCCAACTATGGCTACACCTTC. Its protein product is CASSLKGGASNYGYTF.

The CDR3 protein is CASSLAPLAGTDTQYF. The CDR3 region has the DNA TGTGCCAGCAGCTTAGCGCCACTAGCGGGCACAGATACGCAGTATTTT. This chain connects TRBV7-2 to TRBJ2-3; 8 bases map to TRBD2. CDR1 and CDR2 (germline): SGHTA, FQGNSA. V lost 0 bases and J lost 1; bases outside the gene matches: 3. The CDR3 length is 16 residues.

J is TRBJ1-4 and V is TRBV6-1; TRBD1 is a possible D gene (6 bases). V was shortened by 5 bases and J by 7 bases, with 14 bases between the two germline ends. This CDR3 comprises 14 residues. Germline-derived CDR1 and CDR2 are MNHNS and SASEGT. The chain's CDR3 is CASSSTGQSEKLFF. Written as DNA, the CDR3 is TGTGCCAGCAGTTCTACCGGACAGAGTGAAAAACTGTTTTTT.

The chain recombines TRBV28 with TRBJ1-1; TRBD1 agrees at 8 bases. Germline-derived CDR1 and CDR2 are MDHEN and SYDVKM. The CDR3 totals 15 residues. V was pared by 5 bases and J by 4 bases, with 9 bases of the junction left unmatched. The CDR3 protein is CASSTQGARGTEAFF. CDR3 in DNA: TGTGCCAGCAGTACCCAGGGGGCGAGGGGCACTGAAGCTTTCTTT.

This clone is a singleton in its sample. The J gene is TRBJ2-5, the V gene TRBV11-2; D is unclear. CDR1 and CDR2 (germline): SGHAT, FQNNGV. Trimming left V 4 bases short and J 2 bases short, with 8 bases between. This CDR3 is 13 amino acids long. CDR3 amino acids: CASSSDWQETQYF. For the CDR3, the DNA is TGTGCCAGCAGCTCCGACTGGCAAGAGACCCAGTACTTC.

This clone was seen a single time. The CDR3 spells CASSRGNNYGYTF. The CDR3, as DNA: TGTGCCAGCAGCCGGGGGAATAACTATGGCTACACCTTC. The J gene is TRBJ1-2, the V gene TRBV21-1. TRBV21-1 is assigned pseudogene status. The length of the CDR3 is 13 residues.

The chain carries TRBV6-6 and TRBJ1-2; D gene uncertain. Germline CDR1 reads MNHNY; CDR2 reads SVGAGI (reference sequence). The CDR3 sequence is 10 residues long. V lost 4 bases and J 6 bases, leaving 3 bases between the germline ends. CDR3 amino acids: CASSSNGYTF. Here the CDR3 DNA reads TGTGCCAGCAGTTCAAATGGCTACACCTTC.

Worth noting for this clone: The sample contains more than one DNA sequence encoding this CDR3. The V and J genes are TRBV7-2 and TRBJ2-5; no clear D gene. Trimming cost V 5 bases and J 5 bases, with 6 bases left between them. CDR1 is SGHTA and CDR2 is FQGNSA in the germline V gene. This CDR3 region has 11 residues. The CDR3 DNA reads as TGTGCCAGCAGCCCCAGGGAGACCCAGTACTTC. This gives the protein CASSPRETQYF.